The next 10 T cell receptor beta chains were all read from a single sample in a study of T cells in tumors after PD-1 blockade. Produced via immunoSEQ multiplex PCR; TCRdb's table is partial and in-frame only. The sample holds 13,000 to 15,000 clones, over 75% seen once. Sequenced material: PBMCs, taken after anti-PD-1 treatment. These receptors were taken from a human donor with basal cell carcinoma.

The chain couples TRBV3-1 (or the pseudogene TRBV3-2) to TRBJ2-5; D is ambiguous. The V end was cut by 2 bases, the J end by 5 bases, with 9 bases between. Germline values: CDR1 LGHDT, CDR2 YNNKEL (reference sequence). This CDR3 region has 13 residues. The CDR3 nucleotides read TGTGCCAGCAGCCAACAGTCCTTTGAGACCCAGTACTTC. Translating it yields CASSQQSFETQYF.

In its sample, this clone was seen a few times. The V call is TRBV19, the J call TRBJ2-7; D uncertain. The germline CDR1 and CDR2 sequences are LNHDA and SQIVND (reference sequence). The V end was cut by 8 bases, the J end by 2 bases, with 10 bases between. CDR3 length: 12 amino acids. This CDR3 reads CASGGAPYEQYF. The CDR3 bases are TGTGCCAGTGGTGGTGCCCCCTACGAGCAGTACTTC.

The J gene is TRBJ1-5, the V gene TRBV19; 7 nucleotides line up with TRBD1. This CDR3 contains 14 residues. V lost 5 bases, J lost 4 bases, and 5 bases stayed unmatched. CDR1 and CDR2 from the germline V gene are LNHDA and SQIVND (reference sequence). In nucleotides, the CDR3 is TGTGCCAGTAGTTTCGGGACAGTTAATCAGCCCCAGCATTTT. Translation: CASSFGTVNQPQHF.

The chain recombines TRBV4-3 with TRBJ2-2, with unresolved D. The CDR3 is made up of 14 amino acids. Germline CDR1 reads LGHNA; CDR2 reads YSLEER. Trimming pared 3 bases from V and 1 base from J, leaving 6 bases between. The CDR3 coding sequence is TGCGCCAGCAGCCATAACCTGAACACCGGGGAGCTGTTTTTT. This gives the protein CASSHNLNTGELFF.

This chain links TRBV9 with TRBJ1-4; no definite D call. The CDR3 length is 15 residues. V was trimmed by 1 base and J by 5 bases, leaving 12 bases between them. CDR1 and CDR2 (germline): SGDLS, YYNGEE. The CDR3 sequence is CASSVTPQKNEKLFF. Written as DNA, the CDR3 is TGTGCCAGCAGCGTAACTCCACAGAAAAATGAAAAACTGTTTTTT.

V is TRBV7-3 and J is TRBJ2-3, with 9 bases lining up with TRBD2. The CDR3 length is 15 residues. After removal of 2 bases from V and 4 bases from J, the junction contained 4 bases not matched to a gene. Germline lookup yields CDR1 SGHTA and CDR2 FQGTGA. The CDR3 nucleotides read TGTGCCAGCAGCTTATTGGGACTAGCCGCAGATACGCAGTATTTT. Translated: CASSLLGLAADTQYF.

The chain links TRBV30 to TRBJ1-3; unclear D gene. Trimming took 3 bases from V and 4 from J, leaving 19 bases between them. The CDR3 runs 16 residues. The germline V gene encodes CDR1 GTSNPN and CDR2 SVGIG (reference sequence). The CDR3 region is CAWRRGGGGSGNTIYF. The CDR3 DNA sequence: TGTGCCTGGAGAAGAGGAGGTGGCGGTTCCGGAAACACCATATATTTT.

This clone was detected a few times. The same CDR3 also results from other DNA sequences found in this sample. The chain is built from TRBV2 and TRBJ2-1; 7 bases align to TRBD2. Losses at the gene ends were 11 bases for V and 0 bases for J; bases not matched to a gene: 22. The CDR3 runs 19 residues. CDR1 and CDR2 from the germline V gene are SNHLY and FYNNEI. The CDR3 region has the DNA TGTGCCTGCTGTTATGGGTGGGGGGGGGTGGGGAGCTCCTACAATGAGCAGTTCTTC. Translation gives CACCYGWGGVGSSYNEQFF.

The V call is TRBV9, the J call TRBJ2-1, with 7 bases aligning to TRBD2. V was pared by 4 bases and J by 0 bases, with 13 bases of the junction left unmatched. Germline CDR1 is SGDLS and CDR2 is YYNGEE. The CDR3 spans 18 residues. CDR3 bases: TGTGCCAGCAGCATACCAATAGCGGGCGAAAGCTCCTACAATGAGCAGTTCTTC. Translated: CASSIPIAGESSYNEQFF.

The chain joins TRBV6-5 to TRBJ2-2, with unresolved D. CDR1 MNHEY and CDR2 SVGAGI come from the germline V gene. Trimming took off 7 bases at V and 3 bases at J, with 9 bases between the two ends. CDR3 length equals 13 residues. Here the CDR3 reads CASMLQHTGELFF. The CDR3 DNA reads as TGTGCCAGCATGTTACAGCACACCGGGGAGCTGTTTTTT.